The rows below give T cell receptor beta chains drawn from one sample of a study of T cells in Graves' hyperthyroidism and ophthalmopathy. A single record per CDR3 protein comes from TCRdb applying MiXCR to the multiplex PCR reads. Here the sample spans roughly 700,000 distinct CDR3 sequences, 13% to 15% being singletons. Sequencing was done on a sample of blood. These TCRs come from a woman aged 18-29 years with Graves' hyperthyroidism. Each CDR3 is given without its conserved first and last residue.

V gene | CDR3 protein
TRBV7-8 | ASSPDRAEFPRNTIY
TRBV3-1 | ASSQVHSNQPQH
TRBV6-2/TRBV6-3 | ASIGGHGYYGYT
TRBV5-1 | ASSRSTGDEAF
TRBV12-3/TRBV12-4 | ASSLDREEKLF
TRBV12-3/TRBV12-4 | ASSDWVAGAYNEQF
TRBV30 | AWSVTLITASEAF
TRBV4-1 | ASSQDPLLVGGLGYT
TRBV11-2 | ASSSLTGQSYEQY
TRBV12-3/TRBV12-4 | ASSLPGVPDNEQF
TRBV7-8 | ASNRGINTEAF
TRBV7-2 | ASSLIEVEVSQY
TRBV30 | AWVKDLWNEQF
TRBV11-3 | ASSLAPGSGGEQF